The clone carrying this T cell receptor (beta chain) has a handful of counts. Combining iRepertoire HTBI primers with Arm-PCR of CDR3 regions, the authors built TCR beta libraries. TCRdb ran MiXCR on the multiplex PCR reads and lists one entry per CDR3 protein. Of around 320,000 distinct CDR3 sequences in the sample, 16% were seen once. Time point: newly diagnosed GD, antithyroid drugs for less than 3 months. RNA isolated from PBMCs was used to make the TCR library. This specimen comes from a study of regulatory T cells in long-lasting Graves disease. Germline V CDR1 and CDR2: MDHEN, SYDVKM. This CDR3 has 15 residues. V dropped 7 bases and J dropped 4 bases, with 14 bases sitting between them. The data also belong to a second study, concerning T cells in Graves' hyperthyroidism and ophthalmopathy.

The material sequenced was peripheral blood mononuclear cells (PBMCs), taken at new diagnosis, from a patient treated with antithyroid drugs. The source of this sequence is a man between 40 and 49 years old with Graves disease. The chain is built from TRBV28 and TRBJ2-6, with D tentatively TRBD1 or TRBD2 (6 bases each). DNA of the CDR3: TGTGCCAGCATTGAACGGGGGCGCGGGGCCAACGTCCTGACTTTC. Translated, it gives CASIERGRGANVLTF.